This record concerns one T cell receptor beta chain sequence. This entry belongs to a study of CD8 T cells in Susac syndrome. Random hexamers were used to reverse transcribe about 0.45 to 1 ug of RNA. Via MiXCR, TCRdb re-called the immunoSEQ multiplex PCR reads, giving one row per CDR3 protein. The table includes some 300,000 distinct CDR3 sequences, around 89% detected once. Germline V gene lookup returns CDR1 LNHDA and CDR2 SQIVND (reference sequence). This CDR3 is built from 16 residues. The J segment lost 3 bases and the V segment lost 5 bases, leaving 9 bases of the junction unmatched. The rearrangement uses TRBV19 and TRBJ2-7, with 11 bases that match TRBD1. This TCR was sampled from a human donor with multiple sclerosis. The sample taken for sequencing was CD8+ T cells from PBMCs. This CDR3 reads CASSSGQGAVLYEQYF. The CDR3 DNA reads TGTGCCAGTAGTTCCGGACAGGGGGCCGTTCTCTACGAGCAGTACTTC. The full variable domain, with the rest looked up from reference TRBV19 and TRBJ2-7, is DGGITQSPKYLFRKEGQNVTLSCEQNLNHDAMYWYRQDPGQGLRLIYYSQIVNDFQKGDIAEGYSVSREKKESFPLTVTSAQKNPTAFYLCASSSGQGAVLYEQYFGPGTRLTVT.